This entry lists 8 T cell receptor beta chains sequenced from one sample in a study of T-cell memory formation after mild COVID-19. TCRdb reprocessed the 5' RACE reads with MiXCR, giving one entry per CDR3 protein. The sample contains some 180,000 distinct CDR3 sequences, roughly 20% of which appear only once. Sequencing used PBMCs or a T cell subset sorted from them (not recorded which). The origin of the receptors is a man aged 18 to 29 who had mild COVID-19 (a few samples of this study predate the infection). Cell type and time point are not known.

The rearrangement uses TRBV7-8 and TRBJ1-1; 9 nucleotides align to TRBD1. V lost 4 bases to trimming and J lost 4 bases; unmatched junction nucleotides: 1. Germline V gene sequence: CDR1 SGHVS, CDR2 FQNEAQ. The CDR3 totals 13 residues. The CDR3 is CASSWTGATEAFF. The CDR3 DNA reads TGTGCCAGCAGCTGGACAGGGGCCACTGAAGCTTTCTTT.

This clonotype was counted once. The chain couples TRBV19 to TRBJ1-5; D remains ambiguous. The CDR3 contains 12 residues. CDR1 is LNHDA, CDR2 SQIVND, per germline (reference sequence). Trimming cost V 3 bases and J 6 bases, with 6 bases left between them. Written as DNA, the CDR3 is TGTGCCAGTAGTATCAGAGCTCAGCCCCAGCATTTT. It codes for CASSIRAQPQHF.

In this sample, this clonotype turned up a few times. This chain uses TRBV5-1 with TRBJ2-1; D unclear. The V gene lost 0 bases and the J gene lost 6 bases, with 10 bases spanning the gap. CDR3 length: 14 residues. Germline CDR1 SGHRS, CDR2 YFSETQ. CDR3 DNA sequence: TGCGCCAGCAGCTTGGAGGCCAGCGCCAATGAGCAGTTCTTC. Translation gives CASSLEASANEQFF. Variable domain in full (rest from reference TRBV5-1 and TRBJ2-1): KAGVTQTPRYLIKTRGQQVTLSCSPISGHRSVSWYQQTPGQGLQFLFEYFSETQRNKGNFPGRFSGRQFSNSRSEMNVSTLELGDSALYLCASSLEASANEQFFGPGTRLTVL.

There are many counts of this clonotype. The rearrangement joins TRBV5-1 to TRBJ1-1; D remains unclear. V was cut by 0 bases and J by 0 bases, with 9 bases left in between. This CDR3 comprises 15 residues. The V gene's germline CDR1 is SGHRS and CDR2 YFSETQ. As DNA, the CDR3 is TGCGCCAGCAGCTTGGCCGTAGGTCTGAACACTGAAGCTTTCTTT. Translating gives CASSLAVGLNTEAFF.

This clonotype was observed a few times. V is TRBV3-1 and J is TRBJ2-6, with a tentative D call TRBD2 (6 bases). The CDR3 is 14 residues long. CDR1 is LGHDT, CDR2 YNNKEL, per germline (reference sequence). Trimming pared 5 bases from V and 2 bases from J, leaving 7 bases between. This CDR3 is CASSGEAGANVLTF. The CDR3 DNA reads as TGTGCCAGCAGCGGGGAGGCTGGGGCCAACGTCCTGACTTTC.

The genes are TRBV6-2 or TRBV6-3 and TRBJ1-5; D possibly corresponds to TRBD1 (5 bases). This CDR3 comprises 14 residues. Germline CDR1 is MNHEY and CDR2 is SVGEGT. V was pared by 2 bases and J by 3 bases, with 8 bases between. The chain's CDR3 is CASSYGGPNQPQHF. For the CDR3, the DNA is TGTGCCAGCAGTTACGGGGGACCCAATCAGCCCCAGCATTTT.

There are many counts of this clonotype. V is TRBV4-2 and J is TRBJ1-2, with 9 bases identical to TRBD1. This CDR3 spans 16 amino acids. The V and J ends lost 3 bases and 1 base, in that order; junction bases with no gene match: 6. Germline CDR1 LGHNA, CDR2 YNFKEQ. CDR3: CASSHLQGAVNYGYTF. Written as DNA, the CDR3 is TGTGCCAGCAGCCACCTACAGGGGGCGGTTAACTATGGCTACACCTTC.

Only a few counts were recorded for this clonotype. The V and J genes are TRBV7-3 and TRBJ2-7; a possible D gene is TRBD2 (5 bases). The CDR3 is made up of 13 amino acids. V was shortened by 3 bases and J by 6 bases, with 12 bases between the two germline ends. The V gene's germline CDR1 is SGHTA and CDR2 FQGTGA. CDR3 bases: TGTGCCAGCAGCTTTTCGGAGGATGGCGAGCAGTACTTC. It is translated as CASSFSEDGEQYF.